This T cell receptor (beta chain) was documented in a study of early T cells in non-severe SARS-CoV-2 infection. As for the study in general: Sequencing used unsorted whole-blood bulk RNA, so chains lack pairing.

This clonotype has just a few counts. The germline V gene encodes CDR1 SGHRS and CDR2 YFSETQ. The CDR3 totals 18 residues. The V and J ends lost 0 bases and 0 bases respectively, with 19 bases between them. Molecules of cDNA were individually given unique molecular identifiers that were attached to them. Each CDR3 protein gets one entry after TCRdb re-called the 5' RACE reads with MiXCR. The sample carries tens of thousands of distinct CDR3 sequences, roughly a sixth recorded once. V gene TRBV5-1 combines with J gene TRBJ2-7, with D perhaps matching TRBD1 (6 bases). The sequence came from an adult who was a healthcare worker with PCR-confirmed SARS-CoV-2 infection or an uninfected control (not recorded which). The sample was whole blood. The CDR3 region is CASSLGIGRGGSSYEQYF. DNA of the CDR3: TGCGCCAGCAGCTTGGGAATTGGGAGAGGGGGATCCTCCTACGAGCAGTACTTC.